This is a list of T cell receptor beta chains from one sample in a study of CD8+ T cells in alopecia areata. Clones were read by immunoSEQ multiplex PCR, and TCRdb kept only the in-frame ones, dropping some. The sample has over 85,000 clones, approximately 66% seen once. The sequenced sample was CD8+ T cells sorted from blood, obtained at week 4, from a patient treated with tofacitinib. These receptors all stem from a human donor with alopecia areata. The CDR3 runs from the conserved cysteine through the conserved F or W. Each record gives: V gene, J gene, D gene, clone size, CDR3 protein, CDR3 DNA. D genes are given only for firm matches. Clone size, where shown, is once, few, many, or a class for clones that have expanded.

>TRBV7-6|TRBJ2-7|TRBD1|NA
CASSTGQGNEQYF
TGTGCCAGCAGCACGGGACAGGGAAACGAGCAGTACTTC
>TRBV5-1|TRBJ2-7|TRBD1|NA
CASSSPGTGSYEQYF
TGCGCCAGCAGCTCCCCCGGGACAGGATCCTACGAGCAGTACTTC
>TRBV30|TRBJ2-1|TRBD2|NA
CAWSGPTSGSGFF
TGTGCCTGGAGTGGACCGACTAGCGGGAGTGGGTTCTTC
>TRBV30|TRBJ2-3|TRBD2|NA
CAWSVSGSPGDTQYF
TGTGCCTGGAGTGTGAGCGGGAGTCCGGGAGATACGCAGTATTTT
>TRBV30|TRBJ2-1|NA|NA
CAVQVMSSYNEQFF
TGTGCGGTCCAAGTGATGAGCTCCTACAATGAGCAGTTCTTC
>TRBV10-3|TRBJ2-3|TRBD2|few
CAISESSASGSTDTQYF
TGTGCCATCAGTGAGTCCTCAGCTAGCGGTAGCACAGATACGCAGTATTTT
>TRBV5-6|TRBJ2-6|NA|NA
CASSLVSSGANVLTF
TGTGCCAGCAGCTTGGTGAGCTCTGGGGCCAACGTCCTGACTTTC
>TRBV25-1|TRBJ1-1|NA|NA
CASTTLEGGTAPAFF
TGTGCCAGCACCACCCTCGAGGGGGGGACGGCTCCGGCTTTCTTT
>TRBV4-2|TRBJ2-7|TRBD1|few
CASSQEGQGTNEQYF
TGTGCCAGCAGCCAAGAGGGACAGGGCACGAACGAGCAGTACTTC
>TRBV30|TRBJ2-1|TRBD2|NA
CAWSVSLAKRERGNSYNEQFF
TGTGCCTGGAGTGTTAGTCTAGCTAAGCGGGAACGCGGGAACTCCTACAATGAGCAGTTCTTC
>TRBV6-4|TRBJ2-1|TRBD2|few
CASSYNSGSPYNEQFF
TGTGCCAGCAGTTACAACAGCGGGAGCCCCTACAATGAGCAGTTCTTC
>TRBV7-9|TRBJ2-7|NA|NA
CASSLGSFVTYEQYF
TGTGCCAGCAGCTTAGGGTCTTTCGTGACATACGAGCAGTACTTC
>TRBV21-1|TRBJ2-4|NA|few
CASREPLQGIRAKNIQYF
TGTGCCAGCAGGGAACCTTTACAGGGCATTCGGGCCAAAAACATTCAGTACTTC
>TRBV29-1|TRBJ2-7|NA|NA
CSVEVGGGGSYSYEQYF
TGCAGCGTTGAAGTGGGTGGAGGGGGAAGTTACTCCTACGAGCAGTACTTC
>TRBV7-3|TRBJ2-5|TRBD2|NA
CASSLAGGRGETQYF
TGTGCCAGCAGCTTAGCGGGAGGCCGGGGGGAGACCCAGTACTTC
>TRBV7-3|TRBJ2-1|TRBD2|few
CASSLTIGRAGNEQFF
TGTGCCAGCAGCTTAACGATCGGGAGGGCGGGCAATGAGCAGTTCTTC
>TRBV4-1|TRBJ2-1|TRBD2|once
CASSQGTSGSYNEQFF
TGCGCCAGCAGCCAAGGGACTAGCGGGAGTTACAATGAGCAGTTCTTC
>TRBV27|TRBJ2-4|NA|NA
CASSPVAKNIQYF
TGTGCCAGCAGTCCAGTAGCCAAAAACATTCAGTACTTC
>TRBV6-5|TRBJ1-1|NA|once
CASSPVPQAFF
TGTGCCAGCAGCCCAGTCCCCCAGGCTTTCTTT
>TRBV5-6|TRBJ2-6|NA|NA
CASSLEGSGANVLTF
TGTGCCAGCAGCTTGGAAGGCTCTGGGGCCAACGTCCTGACTTTC
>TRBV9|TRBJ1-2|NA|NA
CASTGEWGNYGYTF
TGTGCCAGCACCGGAGAATGGGGGAACTATGGCTACACCTTC
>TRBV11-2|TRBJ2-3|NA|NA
CASSLVPGGGTDTQYF
TGTGCCAGCAGCTTAGTGCCCGGCGGGGGCACAGATACGCAGTATTTT
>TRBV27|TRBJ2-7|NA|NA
CASSFRATYEQYF
TGTGCCAGCAGTTTCCGGGCAACCTACGAGCAGTACTTC
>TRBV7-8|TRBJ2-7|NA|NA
CASSLSEGLGLVGYF
TGTGCCAGCAGCCTTTCGGAGGGTCTTGGTCTAGTAGGGTACTTC
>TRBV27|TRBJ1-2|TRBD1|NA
CASSLLPRQGAGYGYTF
TGTGCCAGCAGTTTACTTCCTCGACAGGGGGCAGGTTATGGCTACACCTTC
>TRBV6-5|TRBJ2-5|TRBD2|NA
CASRLTSGARETQYF
TGTGCCAGCAGGCTGACTAGCGGGGCTCGGGAGACCCAGTACTTC
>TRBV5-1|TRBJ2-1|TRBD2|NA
CASSLVAGGPRSYNEQFF
TGCGCCAGCAGCTTGGTAGCGGGGGGACCTCGGAGTTACAATGAGCAGTTCTTC
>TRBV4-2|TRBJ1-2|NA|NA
CASSPVVTGNYGYTF
TGTGCCAGCAGCCCTGTCGTTACAGGGAACTATGGCTACACCTTC
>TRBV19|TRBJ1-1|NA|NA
CASSFRGKNTEAFF
TGTGCCAGTAGTTTTCGGGGGAAGAACACTGAAGCTTTCTTT
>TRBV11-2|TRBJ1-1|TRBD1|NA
CASSWTQGAGTEAFF
TGTGCCAGCAGCTGGACACAGGGGGCCGGAACTGAAGCTTTCTTT
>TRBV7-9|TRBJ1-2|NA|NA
CASSYGTGRYGYTF
TGTGCCAGCAGTTACGGTACGGGGCGGTATGGCTACACCTTC
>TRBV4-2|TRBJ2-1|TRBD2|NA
CASSPSGGLDEQFF
TGTGCCAGCAGCCCTAGCGGGGGGTTGGATGAGCAGTTCTTC
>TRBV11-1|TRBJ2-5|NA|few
CASSLVGAGGQTQYF
TGTGCCAGCAGCTTAGTGGGTGCCGGTGGACAGACCCAGTACTTC
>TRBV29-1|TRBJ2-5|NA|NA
CSARTDAQETQYF
TGCAGCGCCCGGACGGACGCCCAAGAGACCCAGTACTTC
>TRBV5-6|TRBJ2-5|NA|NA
CASSLARYQETQYF
TGTGCCAGCAGCTTGGCCAGATACCAAGAGACCCAGTACTTC
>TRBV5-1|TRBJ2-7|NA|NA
CASSLVVGKSYEQYF
TGCGCCAGCAGCTTGGTGGTCGGGAAGTCCTACGAGCAGTACTTC
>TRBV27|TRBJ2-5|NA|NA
CASSLPGGLEYF
TGTGCCAGCAGTCTCCCCGGGGGGCTGGAGTACTTC
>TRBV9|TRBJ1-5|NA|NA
CASSVEGLSNQPQHF
TGTGCCAGCAGCGTAGAAGGACTTAGCAATCAGCCCCAGCATTTT
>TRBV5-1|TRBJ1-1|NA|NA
CASSDDVGAEAFF
TGCGCCAGCAGCGATGACGTGGGGGCTGAAGCTTTCTTT
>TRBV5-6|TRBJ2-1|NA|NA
CASSLIQRDNEQFF
TGTGCCAGCAGCTTGATACAGCGGGACAATGAGCAGTTCTTC
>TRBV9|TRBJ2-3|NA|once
CASSVLLSTDTQYF
TGTGCCAGCAGCGTTTTGCTTAGCACAGATACGCAGTATTTT
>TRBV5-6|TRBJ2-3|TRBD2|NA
CASSLVSLAGGIDTQYF
TGTGCCAGCAGCCTAGTCTCACTAGCGGGGGGGATAGATACGCAGTATTTT
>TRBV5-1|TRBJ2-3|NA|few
CASSSGGTDTQYF
TGCGCCAGCAGCTCAGGGGGGACAGATACGCAGTATTTT
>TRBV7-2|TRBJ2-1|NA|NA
CASSFLQGLSSYNEQFF
TGTGCCAGCAGCTTTTTACAGGGCCTAAGCTCCTACAATGAGCAGTTCTTC